The clone carrying this TCR beta chain was seen repeatedly, ten times or more. Its antigen is currently unknown. TCRdb fed the reads into MiXCR, producing one record per CDR3 protein. The sample has almost 300,000 distinct CDR3 sequences, around 10% seen once; the top ten hold approximately 2.4%. The V gene end was trimmed by 4 bases and the J gene end by 1 base; junction bases not matched to a gene: 5. The germline CDR1 and CDR2 sequences are DFQATT and SNEGSKA (reference sequence). The length of the CDR3 is 14 residues. The record originates from a study of T cell repertoires in cytomegalovirus infection. Study-wide background: Both CMV infection and a matching HLA type were indicated by public TCR beta signatures. Study results and limitations: The response measured ex vivo was dominated by TCR beta clonotypes (HLA-C-restricted and CMV-specific). Individuals carrying CMV plus the relevant HLA were identified by cumulative frequency of public TCR beta families.

The chain combines TRBV20-1 with TRBJ2-5; 8 bases match TRBD2. Material for sequencing was PBMCs. The receptor was derived from a human donor in good health (CMV status not recorded). Some clones in this sample may be carry-over from other donors' samples. The CDR3 DNA reads TGCAGTGCTATGTTCACTAGCGGCCAAGAGACCCAGTACTTC. Amino acid sequence: CSAMFTSGQETQYF.